The 17 T cell receptor beta chains reported below all come from one sample, sequenced in a study of cytomegalovirus exposure and HLA in healthy donors. The PCR was carried out with 60 Vbeta primers and 13 Jbeta primers. Only in-frame clones appear in the TCRdb table, and some are missing; sequencing was by immunoSEQ multiplex PCR. The sample contains some 120,000 clones, under 12% of which appear only once. The sample was PBMCs. These TCRs come from a woman aged 18-30 years in good health and CMV-seropositive.

The chain carries TRBV6-1 and TRBJ2-7; 10 positions match TRBD1. The CDR3 covers 18 residues. The trim removed 0 bases at V and 4 bases at J, leaving 12 bases unmatched. Germline CDR1 and CDR2: MNHNS and SASEGT. The CDR3 loop reads CASSEAISGTGAHYEQYF. The CDR3 nucleotides read TGTGCCAGCAGTGAAGCTATCTCGGGGACAGGGGCCCATTACGAGCAGTACTTC.

Note on this clone: This specimen includes other DNA sequences encoding the same CDR3. V gene TRBV29-1 combines with J gene TRBJ1-2; D possibly corresponds to TRBD1 (5 bases). Trimming left V 4 bases short and J 6 bases short, with 9 bases between. CDR1 is SQVTM, CDR2 ANQGSEA, per germline. The CDR3 runs 11 residues. The chain's CDR3 is CSVAGSDGYTF. CDR3 sequence (DNA): TGCAGCGTTGCAGGGTCCGATGGCTACACCTTC.

The V gene is TRBV2, the J gene TRBJ1-1; D unclear. The CDR3 loop spans 8 amino acids. Trimming pared 9 bases from V and 7 bases from J, leaving 3 bases between. CDR1 and CDR2 (germline): SNHLY, FYNNEI. The CDR3 is CASREAFF. CDR3 DNA sequence: TGTGCCAGTCGTGAAGCTTTCTTT.

This clone has only a few counts. The V and J genes are TRBV5-6 and TRBJ1-2; D may be TRBD1 (5 bases). V was trimmed by 6 bases and J by 0 bases, leaving 9 bases between them. Germline V CDR1 and CDR2: SGHDT, YYEEEE. This CDR3 comprises 13 residues. This CDR3 reads CASTQGANYGYTF. CDR3 in DNA: TGTGCCAGCACCCAGGGTGCTAACTATGGCTACACCTTC. Based on the CDR3 plus reference TRBV5-6 and TRBJ1-2, the full variable domain is DAGVTQSPTHLIKTRGQQVTLRCSPKSGHDTVSWYQQALGQGPQFIFQYYEEEERQRGNFPDRFSGHQFPNYSSELNVNALLLGDSALYLCASTQGANYGYTFGSGTRLTVV.

The V call is TRBV6-1, the J call TRBJ1-1; perhaps TRBD1 as D (5 bases). Germline lookup yields CDR1 MNHNS and CDR2 SASEGT. The CDR3 contains 11 residues. V was shortened by 7 bases and J by 6 bases, with 9 bases between the two germline ends. Here the CDR3 reads CASTLTAEAFF. The CDR3 bases are TGTGCCAGCACCCTGACAGCTGAAGCTTTCTTT.

The chain uses TRBV2 and TRBJ2-3; possibly TRBD2 for D (6 bases). The germline CDR1 and CDR2 sequences are SNHLY and FYNNEI. V was shortened by 9 bases and J by 0 bases, with 22 bases between the two germline ends. The CDR3 length is 17 residues. CDR3 nucleotides: TGTGCCAGACGAATGGCCGGGAGTCGGGCCAGCACAGATACGCAGTATTTT. This translates into CARRMAGSRASTDTQYF.

This clone appeared a few times. The chain employs TRBV7-2 and TRBJ1-1; TRBD1 is a possible D gene (5 bases). There are 13 residues in the CDR3. CDR1 SGHTA and CDR2 FQGNSA come from the germline V gene. The V end was cut by 2 bases, the J end by 3 bases, with 7 bases between. The DNA of the CDR3 is TGTGCCAGCAGCTTAACGGGGGACACTGAAGCTTTCTTT. This encodes CASSLTGDTEAFF.

This clone occurred a few times. J is TRBJ2-5 and V is TRBV5-1; a weak D match, TRBD1 (6 bases). CDR3 length: 14 amino acids. Trimming pared 4 bases from V and 5 bases from J, leaving 15 bases between. Germline V gives CDR1 SGHRS, CDR2 YFSETQ. CDR3 DNA sequence: TGCGCCAGCAGCCCGGACAGCCCCGGGGAGACCCAGTACTTC. It specifies CASSPDSPGETQYF.

This clone showed up just a few times. The CDR3 DNA reads TGTGCCAGCAGTTTCCTTAAGAACACTGAAGCTTTCTTT. This codes for CASSFLKNTEAFF. The chain joins TRBV27 to TRBJ1-1; D is undetermined. Deletions cut 3 bases from V and 1 base from J, with 6 bases between. Per germline, CDR1 MNHEY and CDR2 SMNVEV (reference sequence). CDR3 size: 13 residues.

This clone was picked up a small number of times. V is TRBV7-9 and J is TRBJ2-3; 7 bases are shared with TRBD1. The CDR3 runs to 15 residues. The germline V gene has CDR1 SEHNR and CDR2 FQNEAQ (reference sequence). Trimming cost V 1 base and J 4 bases; bases outside gene matches: 5. Here the CDR3 DNA reads TGTGCCAGCAGCTTAGGGCTTACAGGGGCAGATACGCAGTATTTT. This sequence encodes CASSLGLTGADTQYF.

This clone came up a few times. In the same sample, other DNA sequences code for this CDR3. The chain is built from TRBV25-1 and TRBJ1-1; maybe TRBD1 (5 bases). The CDR3 spans 15 residues. The germline CDR1 and CDR2 sequences are MGHDK and SYGVNS. Trimming removed 1 base at V and 0 bases at J, with 9 bases between. This CDR3 reads CASSESTAMNTEAFF. In DNA, the CDR3 is TGTGCCAGCAGTGAATCGACAGCAATGAACACTGAAGCTTTCTTT.

The table lists this clone with a few counts. J is TRBJ2-5 and V is TRBV29-1, with D possibly TRBD1 on 6 matching bases. Germline V gene sequence: CDR1 SQVTM, CDR2 ANQGSEA. The CDR3 is 12 amino acids. Trimming cost V 7 bases and J 2 bases, with 11 bases left between them. DNA of the CDR3: TGCAGCGCCGTCAGGGGTCAAGAGACCCAGTACTTC. Its translation: CSAVRGQETQYF.

V is TRBV7-8 and J is TRBJ2-7, with D tentatively TRBD1 (5 bases). The V and J ends lost 6 bases and 4 bases respectively, with 13 bases between them. This CDR3 region has 13 residues. Germline values: CDR1 SGHVS, CDR2 FQNEAQ. The CDR3 coding sequence is TGTGCCAGCAGTCGGAAAGGGGTGTACGAGCAGTACTTC. This sequence encodes CASSRKGVYEQYF.

The V call is TRBV6-6, the J call TRBJ2-6; D not certain. The CDR3 totals 15 residues. Deletions cut 5 bases from V and 3 bases from J, with 11 bases between. CDR1 and CDR2 (germline): MNHNY, SVGAGI (reference sequence). CDR3 region: CASSPPGNGANVLTF. CDR3 coding DNA: TGTGCCAGCAGTCCGCCCGGTAATGGGGCCAACGTCCTGACTTTC.

J is TRBJ2-3 and V is TRBV6-6; 8 nucleotides match TRBD2. The CDR3 contains 15 residues. Germline trimming cut 6 bases from V and 2 bases from J; bases unmatched to any gene: 7. CDR1 is MNHNY, CDR2 SVGAGI, per germline (reference sequence). DNA of the CDR3: TGTGCCAGCAGACTCTTAGCGGGACTCACAGATACGCAGTATTTT. Its translation is CASRLLAGLTDTQYF.

This clone was picked up a small number of times. The V call is TRBV11-2, the J call TRBJ1-1; D remains ambiguous. This CDR3 region has 14 residues. Germline V CDR1 and CDR2: SGHAT, FQNNGV. Trimming removed 7 bases at V and 1 base at J, with 13 bases between. CDR3: CASTLGPPNTEAFF. CDR3 coding DNA: TGTGCCAGCACCCTTGGGCCTCCGAACACTGAAGCTTTCTTT.

This clone was picked up a small number of times. The DNA of the CDR3 is TGTGCCAGCAGACGACAGGGCCGTAACACCGGGGAGCTGTTTTTT. Protein: CASRRQGRNTGELFF. The chain joins TRBV28 to TRBJ2-2; 7 nucleotides agree with TRBD1. Trimming took 6 bases from V and 2 from J; bases not matched to a gene: 6. Per the germline V gene, CDR1 is MDHEN and CDR2 is SYDVKM. The CDR3 is made up of 15 amino acids. The full variable domain, its missing parts supplied by reference TRBV28 and TRBJ2-2, is DVKVTQSSRYLVKRTGEKVFLECVQDMDHENMFWYRQDPGLGLRLIYFSYDVKMKEKGDIPEGYSVSREKKERFSLILESASTNQTSMYLCASRRQGRNTGELFFGEGSRLTVL.